Presented here are 29 T cell receptor beta chains from one specimen sequenced in a study of identical twins. Each CDR3 protein gets one entry after TCRdb re-called the 5' RACE reads with MiXCR. In the table there are 450,000 or so distinct CDR3 sequences, less than 20% of which are singletons. Material: naive T cells sorted from blood. These receptors were obtained from a man in his fifties in good health.

Only a few counts were recorded for this clonotype. The chain joins TRBV7-9 to TRBJ2-7; D remains ambiguous. Trimming removed 4 bases from V and 6 bases from J, with 7 bases in between. The CDR3 is 11 amino acids. Germline CDR1 is SEHNR and CDR2 is FQNEAQ (reference sequence). This CDR3 reads CASSYISEQYF. In nucleotides, the CDR3 is TGTGCCAGCAGCTATATATCCGAGCAGTACTTC. Complete variable domain (other parts from reference TRBV7-9 and TRBJ2-7): DTGVSQNPRHKITKRGQNVTFRCDPISEHNRLYWYRQTLGQGPEFLTYFQNEAQLEKSRLLSDRFSAERPKGSFSTLEIQRTEQGDSAMYLCASSYISEQYFGPGTRLTVT.

The chain joins TRBV14 to TRBJ2-5; D is unclear. Germline CDR1 SGHDN, CDR2 FVKESK. The CDR3 is 13 residues long. V lost 1 base to trimming and J lost 9 bases, with 12 bases between them. The CDR3 DNA reads TGTGCCAGCAGCCAAGGATACGTCCCCCCCCAGTACTTC. Amino acid sequence: CASSQGYVPPQYF. Variable domain in full (rest from reference TRBV14 and TRBJ2-5): EAGVTQFPSHSVIEKGQTVTLRCDPISGHDNLYWYRRVMGKEIKFLLHFVKESKQDESGMPNNRFLAERTGGTYSTLKVQPAELEDSGVYFCASSQGYVPPQYFGPGTRLLVL.

This clonotype occurred a few times. The V and J genes are TRBV20-1 and TRBJ2-7; 9 bases line up with TRBD1. Germline-derived CDR1 and CDR2 are DFQATT and SNEGSKA (reference sequence). The CDR3 has 14 residues. The J segment lost 2 bases and the V segment lost 4 bases, leaving 6 bases of the junction unmatched. The CDR3 DNA reads as TGCAGTGCTACCGACAGGGGGTCCACCTACGAGCAGTACTTC. Protein: CSATDRGSTYEQYF.

This clonotype occurred many times. The chain is built from TRBV27 and TRBJ2-1, with TRBD2 identical over 8 bases. CDR3 length: 16 amino acids. The J segment lost 6 bases and the V segment lost 1 base, leaving 8 bases of the junction unmatched. Germline V gene data show CDR1 as MNHEY and CDR2 as SMNVEV (reference sequence). CDR3 coding DNA: TGTGCCAGCAGTTTATATAGCGGGATGCCCTTCAATGAGCAGTTCTTC. Translated: CASSLYSGMPFNEQFF.

This clonotype has at least ten counts. This chain links TRBV10-3 with TRBJ2-7; D not certain. CDR3 size: 11 residues. V lost 4 bases and J lost 6, with 7 bases in between. Germline-derived CDR1 and CDR2 are ENHRY and SYGVKD. The chain's CDR3 is CAISVYGEQYF. CDR3 in DNA: TGTGCCATCAGTGTTTACGGCGAGCAGTACTTC.

This clonotype was counted once. The chain employs TRBV6-1 and TRBJ2-7; tentatively, D is TRBD2 (5 bases). Germline V gene data show CDR1 as MNHNS and CDR2 as SASEGT. Trimming took 9 bases from V and 1 from J, leaving 10 bases between them. The CDR3 sequence is 12 residues long. DNA of the CDR3: TGTGCCAGTAGGACTGTTTCCTACGAGCAGTACTTC. Its protein product is CASRTVSYEQYF.

This clonotype was counted ten times or more. The chain has TRBV10-3 and TRBJ2-1, with TRBD1 matching over 10 bases. The V gene end was trimmed by 2 bases and the J gene end by 5 bases; junction bases not matched to a gene: 6. The germline V gene encodes CDR1 ENHRY and CDR2 SYGVKD. The CDR3 sequence is 16 residues long. This CDR3 reads CAISERQGASNNEQFF. In nucleotides, the CDR3 is TGTGCCATCAGTGAGAGACAGGGGGCTTCCAACAATGAGCAGTTCTTC.

This clonotype appeared a few times. This may be a read error: a much more frequent sequence differs by one nucleotide. V gene TRBV28 combines with J gene TRBJ2-7; D unresolved. This CDR3 has 10 residues. Looked up from germline, CDR1 is MDHEN and CDR2 is SYDVKM. The V end lost 5 bases, the J end lost 3 bases, and 2 bases lay between the germline ends. As DNA, the CDR3 is TGTGCCAGCAGTAACTACGAGCAGTACTTC. This translates into CASSNYEQYF.

The rearrangement links TRBV2 to TRBJ2-7; D gene ambiguous. V was pared by 3 bases and J by 0 bases, with 9 bases between. Germline V gene lookup returns CDR1 SNHLY and CDR2 FYNNEI. This CDR3 comprises 14 residues. CDR3 DNA sequence: TGTGCCAGCAGTGACGCGGCCGGCTCCTACGAGCAGTACTTC. Protein sequence: CASSDAAGSYEQYF.

CDR3 nucleotide sequence: TGTGCCAGCAGCGCCCGTACCTACGAGCAGTACTTC. Amino acid sequence: CASSARTYEQYF. The J gene is TRBJ2-7, the V gene TRBV21-1. TRBV21-1 is described as a pseudogene. The CDR3 consists of 12 residues.

The sample holds many counts of this clonotype. CDR3 loop: CATSRVGLAQPQHF. CDR3 sequence (DNA): TGTGCCACCAGCAGAGTCGGGTTGGCTCAGCCCCAGCATTTT. V gene TRBV15 combines with J gene TRBJ1-5; D gene unclear. The CDR3 extends over 14 amino acids. V lost 1 base and J lost 6, with 10 bases in between. Germline CDR1 reads LNHNV; CDR2 reads YYDKDF (reference sequence).

At least ten counts were recorded for this clonotype. J is TRBJ2-3 and V is TRBV25-1; 9 positions match TRBD1. CDR3 size: 15 residues. The junction had 7 bases not matched to a gene; V was cut back by 7 bases and J by 2 bases. Germline CDR1 MGHDK, CDR2 SYGVNS. CDR3 nucleotide sequence: TGTGCCAGCACCCCCGGGACAGGGAACACAGATACGCAGTATTTT. Its protein is CASTPGTGNTDTQYF. Combining the CDR3 with reference TRBV25-1 and TRBJ2-3 gives the whole variable domain EADIYQTPRYLVIGTGKKITLECSQTMGHDKMYWYQQDPGMELHLIHYSYGVNSTEKGDLSSESTVSRIRTEHFPLTLESARPSHTSQYLCASTPGTGNTDTQYFGPGTRLTVL.

V is TRBV5-1 and J is TRBJ2-6, with D possibly matching TRBD1 (5 bases). The length of the CDR3 is 15 residues. V was clipped by 3 bases and J by 1 base, with 8 bases between them. In germline, CDR1 is SGHRS, CDR2 YFSETQ. The DNA for the CDR3 is TGCGCCAGCAGCTGGGGCAGATCTGGGGCCAACGTCCTGACTTTC. Translation: CASSWGRSGANVLTF.

The J gene is TRBJ1-5, the V gene TRBV30; D call uncertain. The CDR3 has 15 residues. The V gene lost 0 bases and the J gene lost 0 bases, with 9 bases spanning the gap. CDR1 and CDR2 from the germline V gene are GTSNPN and SVGIG (reference sequence). CDR3 region: CAWSVGFGSNQPQHF. The CDR3 coding sequence is TGTGCCTGGAGTGTAGGCTTCGGTAGCAATCAGCCCCAGCATTTT.

The table lists this clonotype with a few counts. The rearrangement links TRBV5-1 to TRBJ1-2; maybe TRBD1 (5 bases). CDR1 SGHRS and CDR2 YFSETQ come from the germline V gene. Trimming shortened V by 5 bases and J by 4 bases, and 21 bases separated the two germline ends. The CDR3 totals 16 residues. CDR3 DNA: TGCGCCAGCAGACAGGAATCCGGGCCGGTAATCTATGGCTACACCTTC. It encodes CASRQESGPVIYGYTF.

J is TRBJ2-7 and V is TRBV4-2, with TRBD1 as a possible D gene (5 bases). V was clipped by 0 bases and J by 7 bases, with 16 bases between them. Germline CDR1 LGHNA, CDR2 YNFKEQ. There are 15 residues in the CDR3. The DNA for the CDR3 is TGTGCCAGCAGCCAAGAAGTGGGCAGGGTTATGGAGCAGTACTTC. Its protein product is CASSQEVGRVMEQYF.

V usage is TRBV6-2 or TRBV6-3 and J usage is TRBJ1-5; no firm D call. V was trimmed by 3 bases and J by 9 bases, leaving 6 bases between them. This CDR3 is built from 11 residues. The germline CDR1 and CDR2 sequences are MNHEY and SVGEGT. The chain's CDR3 is CASSYPGPQHF. The DNA for the CDR3 is TGTGCCAGCAGTTATCCTGGGCCCCAGCATTTT.

There are a few counts of this clonotype. The V call is TRBV20-1, the J call TRBJ2-5; D is unclear. There are 10 residues in the CDR3. Germline-derived CDR1 and CDR2 are DFQATT and SNEGSKA (reference sequence). Deletions cut 3 bases from V and 9 bases from J, with 8 bases between. CDR3 sequence (DNA): TGCAGTGCTAGCGGCCGGGCCCAGTACTTC. It encodes CSASGRAQYF.

This clonotype was detected a few times. The J gene is TRBJ1-3, the V gene TRBV10-3, with D possibly matching TRBD1 (6 bases). Trimming took off 3 bases at V and 4 bases at J, with 13 bases between the two ends. CDR1 and CDR2 (germline): ENHRY, SYGVKD. CDR3 length: 15 residues. The CDR3 region is CAISEGRGAGNTIYF. The CDR3 nucleotides are TGTGCCATCAGTGAAGGCAGGGGAGCCGGAAACACCATATATTTT.

The sample holds many counts of this clonotype. The chain links TRBV28 to TRBJ2-7; D gene unclear. Germline V lookup: CDR1 MDHEN, CDR2 SYDVKM. The CDR3 is 12 residues long. Trimming stripped 5 bases from V and 2 bases from J, with 7 bases between. The CDR3 DNA reads TGTGCCAGCAGTCGCTGGGCCTACGAGCAGTACTTC. Its translation: CASSRWAYEQYF.

The CDR3: CASSNGLAGGPSREQYF. Here the CDR3 DNA reads TGTGCCAGCAGCAACGGACTAGCGGGAGGGCCTTCTCGCGAGCAGTACTTC. The chain recombines TRBV12-1 with TRBJ2-7; the table's D call TRBD2 went unverified against the DNA. TRBV12-1 is a pseudogene. The CDR3 loop spans 17 amino acids.

This clonotype turned up a few times. The chain joins TRBV6-2 or TRBV6-3 to TRBJ1-5; D gene ambiguous. The CDR3 is 15 amino acids. V was pared by 2 bases and J by 0 bases, with 8 bases between. The germline CDR1 and CDR2 sequences are MNHEY and SVGEGT. The CDR3 coding sequence is TGTGCCAGCAGTTACGACGGCTATAGCAATCAGCCCCAGCATTTT. The encoded protein is CASSYDGYSNQPQHF.

The V and J genes are TRBV12-3 or TRBV12-4 and TRBJ1-2, with D tentatively TRBD1 (6 bases). V was cut by 5 bases and J by 8 bases, with 15 bases left in between. This CDR3 is built from 13 residues. CDR3 loop: CASSPGQTLGYTF. In nucleotides, the CDR3 is TGTGCCAGCAGTCCTGGACAGACTTTGGGCTACACCTTC.

This clonotype was seen at least ten times. The chain has TRBV10-3 and TRBJ2-7; tentatively, D is TRBD1 or TRBD2 (5 bases each). The CDR3 runs to 11 residues. CDR1 is ENHRY and CDR2 is SYGVKD in the germline V gene. V was clipped by 8 bases and J by 7 bases, with 12 bases between them. The CDR3 spells CAIGGWEEQYF. The CDR3 coding sequence is TGTGCCATCGGGGGTTGGGAGGAGCAGTACTTC.

The sample holds a few counts of this clonotype. The rearrangement links TRBV20-1 to TRBJ2-3; TRBD2 agrees at 13 bases. The V gene's germline CDR1 is DFQATT and CDR2 SNEGSKA (reference sequence). The CDR3 is 17 amino acids. J lost 3 bases, V lost 4 bases, and 10 bases had no gene match. The DNA of the CDR3 is TGCAGTGCTATACCCCTCCGGACTAGCGGGAGTACAGATACGCAGTATTTT. Its translation: CSAIPLRTSGSTDTQYF.

This clonotype came up many times. V gene TRBV11-2 combines with J gene TRBJ2-1; D remains unclear. The germline gives CDR1 SGHAT, CDR2 FQNNGV. The CDR3 spans 15 residues. Trimming removed 3 bases from V and 3 bases from J, with 12 bases in between. The DNA of the CDR3 is TGTGCCAGCAGCTTTAAGACCGGTCACTACAATGAGCAGTTCTTC. Translating gives CASSFKTGHYNEQFF.

This clonotype was seen repeatedly, ten times or more. This chain joins TRBV20-1 and TRBJ2-1, with D tentatively TRBD1 or TRBD2 (5 bases each). The germline V gene encodes CDR1 DFQATT and CDR2 SNEGSKA (reference sequence). The CDR3 has 17 amino acids. V was clipped by 0 bases and J by 5 bases, with 20 bases between them. The CDR3 DNA follows: TGCAGTGCTAGAGATGGGTGGGGGAGACGGATCAACAATGAGCAGTTCTTC. It specifies CSARDGWGRRINNEQFF.

This rearrangement joins TRBV5-1 to TRBJ2-2, with 7 bases that match TRBD1. V lost 4 bases to trimming and J lost 0 bases; unmatched junction nucleotides: 3. This CDR3 has 15 residues. CDR1 is SGHRS and CDR2 is YFSETQ in the germline V gene. DNA of the CDR3: TGCGCCAGCAGCGCAGACAGGGCGAACACCGGGGAGCTGTTTTTT. Protein sequence: CASSADRANTGELFF. The full variable domain, completed using reference TRBV5-1 and TRBJ2-2, is KAGVTQTPRYLIKTRGQQVTLSCSPISGHRSVSWYQQTPGQGLQFLFEYFSETQRNKGNFPGRFSGRQFSNSRSEMNVSTLELGDSALYLCASSADRANTGELFFGEGSRLTVL.

This clonotype was detected ten times or more. The chain carries TRBV11-2 and TRBJ1-1; TRBD1 is a possible D gene (6 bases). This CDR3 is 13 amino acids long. Trimming removed 4 bases at V and 1 base at J, with 7 bases between. CDR1 is SGHAT and CDR2 is FQNNGV in the germline V gene. This CDR3 is CASSSGANTEAFF. The DNA of the CDR3 is TGTGCCAGCAGCTCGGGGGCGAACACTGAAGCTTTCTTT.